This T cell receptor beta chain was recovered during a study of identical twins. The CDR3 consists of 15 residues. Germline CDR1 reads SGHVS; CDR2 reads FQNEAQ. V lost 3 bases to trimming and J lost 7 bases; unmatched junction nucleotides: 5. TCRdb called the 5' RACE reads again in MiXCR, with one record for every CDR3 protein. Of some 690,000 distinct CDR3 sequences detected, 21% appear once; the ten largest clones hold over 4%. These data were also reused for a study on T cells expressing NK-cell markers. That work states: Eight donors were sequenced, seven testing HCMV-seropositive and one testing seronegative. The HCMV specificity of the expanded NKG2C+ T cell clones stayed unresolved.

The TCR was taken from a woman aged 18-29 years in good health. The source material was PBMCs. This chain uses TRBV7-8 with TRBJ2-7; TRBD2 aligns across 14 bases. CDR3 sequence (DNA): TGTGCCAGCAGCTTCCGGGGACTAGCGGGAGATGAGCAGTACTTC. It encodes CASSFRGLAGDEQYF.